Listed below are T cell receptor beta chains from one sample, sequenced in a study of shared clonotypes between healthy human individuals. The data were produced by immunoSEQ multiplex PCR, yet TCRdb's version contains in-frame clones alone and is incomplete. The sample records around 2,100,000 clones, 85% to 95% being singletons. The sequencing input was naive CD8+ T cells sorted from blood. The source is a man between 18 and 29 years old in good health. The CDR3 runs from the conserved cysteine through the conserved F or W. A D gene is named only where the DNA matches it firmly. Size tells how often a clone was seen (once, few, many) or the class of an expanded clone, and some rows leave it out.

d_gene	abundance	v_gene	j_gene	CDR3nt	CDR3aa
TRBD2	-	TRBV4-1	TRBJ2-7	TGCGCCAGCAGCCAGGAAGCGGGACCCTCCGAGCAGTACTTC	CASSQEAGPSEQYF
-	-	TRBV27	TRBJ2-3	TGTGCCAGCAGTTTCGGGGGCACTGAGGGAGATACGCAGTATTTT	CASSFGGTEGDTQYF
TRBD1	-	TRBV10-3	TRBJ2-7	TGTGCCAGCGGACAGGGGGACGGCGAGCAGTACTTC	CASGQGDGEQYF
-	-	TRBV6-5	TRBJ1-6	TGTGCCAGCAGTTACCGGAATTCACCCCTCCACTTT	CASSYRNSPLHF
-	-	TRBV4-1	TRBJ2-7	TGCGCCAGCAGCCAAGATTGGAGGGAGGATAGGTCCTACGAGCAGTACTTC	CASSQDWREDRSYEQYF
TRBD2	once	TRBV9	TRBJ2-7	TGTGCCAGCAGCGTGGCGTCGGGGGGGCTAGTTGAGCAGTACTTC	CASSVASGGLVEQYF
-	-	TRBV5-1	TRBJ2-3	TGCGCCAGCCAAACTAGCATTGGCACAGATACGCAGTATTTT	CASQTSIGTDTQYF
TRBD1	-	TRBV13	TRBJ2-7	TGTGCCAGCAGCTTAATAACCGGGACAGGGGTTGGCGAGCAGTACTTC	CASSLITGTGVGEQYF
TRBD1	once	TRBV9	TRBJ2-5	TGTGCCAGCAGCGTGGCAGGGGGCGCCTTAGAGACCCAGTACTTC	CASSVAGGALETQYF
-	-	TRBV27	TRBJ2-2	TGTGCCAGCAGTTTAGGCAGCGGGGAGCTGTTTTTT	CASSLGSGELFF